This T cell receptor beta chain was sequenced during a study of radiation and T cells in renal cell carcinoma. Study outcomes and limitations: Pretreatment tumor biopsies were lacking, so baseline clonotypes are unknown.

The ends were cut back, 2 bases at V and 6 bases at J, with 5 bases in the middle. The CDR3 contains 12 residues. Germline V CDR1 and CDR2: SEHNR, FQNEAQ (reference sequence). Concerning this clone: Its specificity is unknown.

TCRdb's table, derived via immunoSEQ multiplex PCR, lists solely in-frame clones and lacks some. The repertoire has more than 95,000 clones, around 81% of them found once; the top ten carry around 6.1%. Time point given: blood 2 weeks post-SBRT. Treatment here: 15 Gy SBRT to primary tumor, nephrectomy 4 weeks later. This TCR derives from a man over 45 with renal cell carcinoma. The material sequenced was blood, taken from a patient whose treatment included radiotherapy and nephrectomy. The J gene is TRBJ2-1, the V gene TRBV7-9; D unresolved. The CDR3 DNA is TGTGCCAGCAGCTTATTGGCCAATGAGCAGTTCTTC. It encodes CASSLLANEQFF.